The 8 T cell receptor beta chains below all came from one sample that was sequenced in a study of T cells in Graves' hyperthyroidism and ophthalmopathy. Regions amplified from RNA transcripts were the TCR beta CDR3 regions. Using the HTBI primer set, a first-round RT-PCR was run on the TCR CDR3. TCRdb reprocessed the multiplex PCR reads with MiXCR, giving one entry per CDR3 protein. The sample includes approximately 400,000 distinct CDR3 sequences, more than 15% of them seen just once. The sample comprised blood. These receptor sequences come from a woman under 30 with Graves' hyperthyroidism.

This clonotype was counted ten times or more. J is TRBJ1-5 and V is TRBV28; 9 bases line up with TRBD1. This CDR3 spans 17 amino acids. CDR1 is MDHEN and CDR2 is SYDVKM in the germline V gene. V lost 4 bases to trimming and J lost 0 bases; unmatched junction nucleotides: 7. The CDR3 region is CASSSTGTGNSNQPQHF. Written as DNA, the CDR3 is TGTGCCAGCAGTTCGACCGGGACAGGGAATAGCAATCAGCCCCAGCATTTT.

This chain links TRBV6-1 with TRBJ1-2; D may be TRBD1 (5 bases). With 0 bases removed from V and 4 bases from J, the gap between germline ends came to 12 bases. The germline V gene has CDR1 MNHNS and CDR2 SASEGT. The CDR3 has 15 residues. In DNA form, the CDR3 reads TGTGCCAGCAGTGAAGCCGCGGCAGGGTCCTATGGCTACACCTTC. It translates to CASSEAAAGSYGYTF.

In its sample, this clonotype was seen many times. This chain links TRBV20-1 with TRBJ2-7; 10 positions agree with TRBD2. J gave up 4 bases and V 3 bases, and 6 bases lay outside the gene matches. This CDR3 is built from 14 residues. The germline gives CDR1 DFQATT, CDR2 SNEGSKA (reference sequence). CDR3 nucleotides: TGCAGTGCTAGGGCCGGGACTAGCGTATACGAGCAGTACTTC. Encoded protein: CSARAGTSVYEQYF.

This clonotype was counted many times. The J gene is TRBJ2-4, the V gene TRBV3-1; D call uncertain. With 4 bases removed from V and 0 bases from J, the gap between germline ends came to 10 bases. The germline CDR1 and CDR2 sequences are LGHDT and YNNKEL (reference sequence). CDR3 size: 15 residues. This CDR3 reads CASSPGPLAKNIQYF. DNA of the CDR3: TGTGCCAGCAGCCCCGGTCCCTTAGCCAAAAACATTCAGTACTTC.

This clonotype was found many times. The V gene is TRBV20-1, the J gene TRBJ2-7; no definite D call. The CDR3 spans 12 residues. V was clipped by 7 bases and J by 2 bases, with 12 bases between them. Germline CDR1 DFQATT, CDR2 SNEGSKA (reference sequence). CDR3 sequence: CSGRGVTYEQYF. The DNA for the CDR3 is TGCAGTGGGCGTGGAGTCACCTACGAGCAGTACTTC.

This clonotype showed up many times. V and J are TRBV4-1 and TRBJ1-6, with D tentatively TRBD1 (5 bases). V was shortened by 2 bases and J by 2 bases, with 13 bases between the two germline ends. The CDR3 is 17 amino acids. Germline assignment: CDR1 MGHRA and CDR2 YSYEKL. The CDR3 here is CASSQMAGNTYNSPLHF. The CDR3 nucleotides read TGCGCCAGCAGCCAAATGGCAGGGAACACCTATAATTCACCCCTCCACTTT.

This clonotype was observed a few times. The chain links TRBV5-1 to TRBJ1-2, with 9 bases identical to TRBD1. The junction had 1 base not matched to a gene; V was cut back by 7 bases and J by 0 bases. Looked up from germline, CDR1 is SGHRS and CDR2 is YFSETQ. The length of the CDR3 is 13 residues. The CDR3 here is CASGTGSNYGYTF. In DNA form, the CDR3 reads TGCGCCAGCGGGACAGGGTCTAACTATGGCTACACCTTC.

The chain carries TRBV19 and TRBJ1-1, with TRBD1 identical over 7 bases. Germline V lookup: CDR1 LNHDA, CDR2 SQIVND (reference sequence). V lost 9 bases and J lost 3; bases outside the gene matches: 13. There are 15 residues in the CDR3. Written as DNA, the CDR3 is TGTGCCAGCACGAACAGGGGCGAAGGGGACACTGAAGCTTTCTTT. This codes for CASTNRGEGDTEAFF.